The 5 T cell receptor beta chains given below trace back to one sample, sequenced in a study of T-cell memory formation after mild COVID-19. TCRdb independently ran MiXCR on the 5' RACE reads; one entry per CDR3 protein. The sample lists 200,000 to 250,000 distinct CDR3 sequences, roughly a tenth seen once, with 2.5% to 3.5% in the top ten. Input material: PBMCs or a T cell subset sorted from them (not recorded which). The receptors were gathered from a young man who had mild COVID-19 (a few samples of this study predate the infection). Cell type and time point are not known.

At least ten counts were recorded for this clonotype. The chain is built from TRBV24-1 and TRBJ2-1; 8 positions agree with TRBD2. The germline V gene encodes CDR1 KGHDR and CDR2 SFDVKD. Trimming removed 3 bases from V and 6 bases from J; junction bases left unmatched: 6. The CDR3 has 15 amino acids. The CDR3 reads CATSDISSGFNEQFF. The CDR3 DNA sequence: TGTGCCACCAGTGATATTTCTAGCGGGTTCAATGAGCAGTTCTTC.

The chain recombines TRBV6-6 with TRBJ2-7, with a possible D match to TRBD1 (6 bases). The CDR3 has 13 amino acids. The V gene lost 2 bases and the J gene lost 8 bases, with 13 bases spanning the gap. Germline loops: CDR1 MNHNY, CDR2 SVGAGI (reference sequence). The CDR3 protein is CASSYETGFQQYF. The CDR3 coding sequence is TGTGCCAGCAGTTACGAGACAGGTTTCCAGCAGTACTTC.

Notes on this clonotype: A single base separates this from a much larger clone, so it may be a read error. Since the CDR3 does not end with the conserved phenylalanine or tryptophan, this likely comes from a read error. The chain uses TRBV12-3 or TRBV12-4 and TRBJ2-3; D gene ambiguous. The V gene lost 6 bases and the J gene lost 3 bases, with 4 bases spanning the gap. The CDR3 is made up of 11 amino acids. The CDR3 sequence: CASSVTDTQYL. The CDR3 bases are TGTGCCAGCAGCGTAACAGATACGCAGTATCTT.

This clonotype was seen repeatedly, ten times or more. CDR3 sequence: CASSLGVDTGELFF. The DNA of the CDR3 is TGCGCCAGCAGCTTGGGTGTCGACACCGGGGAGCTGTTTTTT. The rearrangement links TRBV5-1 to TRBJ2-2; D gene ambiguous. CDR1 and CDR2 from the germline V gene are SGHRS and YFSETQ. V was clipped by 0 bases and J by 3 bases, with 6 bases between them. This CDR3 contains 14 residues.

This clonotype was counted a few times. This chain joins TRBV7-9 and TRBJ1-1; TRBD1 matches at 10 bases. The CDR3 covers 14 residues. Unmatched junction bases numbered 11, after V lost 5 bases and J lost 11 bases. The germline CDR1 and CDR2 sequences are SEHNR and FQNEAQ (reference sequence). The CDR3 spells CASSPLTGGAMAFF. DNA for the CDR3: TGTGCCAGCAGCCCGCTGACAGGGGGCGCGATGGCTTTCTTT.